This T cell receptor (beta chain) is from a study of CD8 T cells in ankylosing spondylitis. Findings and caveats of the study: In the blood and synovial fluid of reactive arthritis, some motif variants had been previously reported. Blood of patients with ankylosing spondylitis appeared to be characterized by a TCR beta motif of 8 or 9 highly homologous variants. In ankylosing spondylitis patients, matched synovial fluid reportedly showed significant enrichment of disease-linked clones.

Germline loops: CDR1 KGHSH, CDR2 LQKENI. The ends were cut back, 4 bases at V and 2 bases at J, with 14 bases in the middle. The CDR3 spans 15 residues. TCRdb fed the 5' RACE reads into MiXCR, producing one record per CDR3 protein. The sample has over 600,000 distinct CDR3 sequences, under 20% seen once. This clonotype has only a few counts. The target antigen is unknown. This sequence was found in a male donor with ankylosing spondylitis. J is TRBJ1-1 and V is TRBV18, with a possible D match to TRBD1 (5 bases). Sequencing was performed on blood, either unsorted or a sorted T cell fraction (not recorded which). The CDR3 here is CASSQSRQSNTEAFF. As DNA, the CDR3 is TGTGCCAGCTCACAGTCGAGACAGAGCAACACTGAAGCTTTCTTT.